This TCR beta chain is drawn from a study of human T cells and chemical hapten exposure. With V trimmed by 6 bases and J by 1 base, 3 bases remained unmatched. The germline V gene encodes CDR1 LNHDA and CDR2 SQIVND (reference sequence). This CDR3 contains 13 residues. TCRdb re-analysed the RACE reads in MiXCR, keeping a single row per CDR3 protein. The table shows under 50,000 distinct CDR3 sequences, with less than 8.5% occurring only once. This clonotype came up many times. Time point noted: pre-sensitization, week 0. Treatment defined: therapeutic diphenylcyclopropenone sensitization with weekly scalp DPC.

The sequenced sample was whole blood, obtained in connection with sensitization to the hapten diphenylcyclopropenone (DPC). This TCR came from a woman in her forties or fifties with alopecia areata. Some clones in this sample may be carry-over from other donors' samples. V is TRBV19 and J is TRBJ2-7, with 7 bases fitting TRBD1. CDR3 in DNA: TGTGCCAGTAGCCCGACAGGGTCCTACGAGCAGTACTTC. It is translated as CASSPTGSYEQYF. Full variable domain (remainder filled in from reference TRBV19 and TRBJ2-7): DGGITQSPKYLFRKEGQNVTLSCEQNLNHDAMYWYRQDPGQGLRLIYYSQIVNDFQKGDIAEGYSVSREKKESFPLTVTSAQKNPTAFYLCASSPTGSYEQYFGPGTRLTVT.